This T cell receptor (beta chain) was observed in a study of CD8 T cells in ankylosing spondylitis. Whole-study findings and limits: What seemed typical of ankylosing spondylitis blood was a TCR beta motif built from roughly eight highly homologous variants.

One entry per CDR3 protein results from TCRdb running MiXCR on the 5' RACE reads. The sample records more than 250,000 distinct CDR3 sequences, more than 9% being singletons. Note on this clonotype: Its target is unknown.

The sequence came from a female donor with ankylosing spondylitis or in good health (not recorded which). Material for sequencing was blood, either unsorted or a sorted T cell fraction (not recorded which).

CDR3: CASNAFGETQYF. CDR3 DNA sequence: TGTGCCAGCAACGCGTTTGGAGAGACCCAGTACTTC. The chain has TRBV7-9 and TRBJ2-5, with no clear D. The CDR3 sequence is 12 residues long. CDR1 and CDR2 (germline): SEHNR, FQNEAQ (reference sequence). V was cut by 7 bases and J by 4 bases, with 10 bases left in between.